The 18 T cell receptor beta chains below come from one sample, sequenced in a study of cytomegalovirus exposure and HLA in healthy donors. The study ran its PCR with 60 Vbeta and 13 Jbeta primers. Clones were sequenced by immunoSEQ multiplex PCR, and TCRdb holds only the in-frame ones, with some missing. Of roughly 100,000 clones in the sample, 70% to 85% are singletons; the top ten hold approximately 5.6%. Sequencing was performed on PBMCs. The receptors originated from a man aged 25 to 40 in good health and CMV-seropositive.

V gene TRBV5-1 combines with J gene TRBJ2-7; D remains ambiguous. CDR1 is SGHRS and CDR2 is YFSETQ in the germline V gene. V lost 1 base and J 5 bases, leaving 13 bases between the germline ends. The CDR3 length is 14 residues. The CDR3 region has the DNA TGCGCCAGCAGCTTGTACTACCACCACGACGAGCAGTACTTC. Translation: CASSLYYHHDEQYF.

V usage is TRBV6-1 and J usage is TRBJ2-2; D might be TRBD2 (6 bases). Deletions cut 5 bases from V and 5 bases from J, with 12 bases between. This CDR3 contains 14 residues. CDR1 and CDR2 (germline): MNHNS, SASEGT. The CDR3 sequence is CASSFLAGTGELFF. In DNA form, the CDR3 reads TGTGCCAGCAGTTTTCTGGCGGGGACCGGGGAGCTGTTTTTT.

The chain recombines TRBV14 with TRBJ2-3, with TRBD1 matching 9 bases. Germline trimming cut 4 bases from V and 4 bases from J; bases unmatched to any gene: 6. Germline CDR1 is SGHDN and CDR2 is FVKESK. The CDR3 loop spans 15 amino acids. The CDR3 protein is CASSPRDRDADTQYF. As DNA, the CDR3 is TGTGCCAGCAGCCCTCGGGACAGGGACGCAGATACGCAGTATTTT.

The chain carries TRBV10-3 and TRBJ2-2, with a possible D match to TRBD1 (5 bases). Germline CDR1 is ENHRY and CDR2 is SYGVKD. The CDR3 loop spans 15 amino acids. Trimming removed 9 bases at V and 0 bases at J, with 14 bases between. In DNA, the CDR3 is TGTGCCATTAGCACAGGAGATACGAACACCGGGGAGCTGTTTTTT. Translated, it gives CAISTGDTNTGELFF.

This clone is labeled medium-sized. Other DNA sequences in this sample translate to the same CDR3. V and J are TRBV7-9 and TRBJ2-7, with 8 bases fitting TRBD2. The CDR3 length is 13 residues. Germline V lookup: CDR1 SEHNR, CDR2 FQNEAQ (reference sequence). Losses at the gene ends were 3 bases for V and 3 bases for J; bases not matched to a gene: 1. CDR3 coding DNA: TGTGCCAGCAGCTTTCTAGCGGGCTACGAGCAGTACTTC. It encodes CASSFLAGYEQYF. The full variable domain, its missing parts supplied by reference TRBV7-9 and TRBJ2-7, is DTGVSQNPRHKITKRGQNVTFRCDPISEHNRLYWYRQTLGQGPEFLTYFQNEAQLEKSRLLSDRFSAERPKGSFSTLEIQRTEQGDSAMYLCASSFLAGYEQYFGPGTRLTVT.

Written as DNA, the CDR3 is TGTGCCAGCAGTCAGAGCGGGAGGTTTTCTAACGGGGAGCTGTTTTTT. Its translation is CASSQSGRFSNGELFF. This chain connects TRBV7-8 to TRBJ2-2; 9 nucleotides align to TRBD2. In germline, CDR1 is SGHVS, CDR2 FQNEAQ. The CDR3 runs 16 residues. The ends lost 6 bases at V and 7 bases at J; junction bases unmatched: 12.

The V gene is TRBV4-3, the J gene TRBJ2-5; 7 nucleotides line up with TRBD1. The germline CDR1 and CDR2 sequences are LGHNA and YSLEER. CDR3 length: 15 amino acids. J lost 5 bases, V lost 0 bases, and 6 bases had no gene match. The CDR3 region has the DNA TGCGCCAGCAGCCAAGATAAGGGCAGGGGGGAGACCCAGTACTTC. It yields the protein CASSQDKGRGETQYF.

The chain links TRBV5-1 to TRBJ2-2; D is unresolved. CDR1 is SGHRS, CDR2 YFSETQ, per germline. This CDR3 is 15 amino acids long. V lost 0 bases, J lost 2 bases, and 8 bases lay in between. CDR3 nucleotide sequence: TGCGCCAGCAGCTTGGGCCAGGTAAACACCGGGGAGCTGTTTTTT. Translation gives CASSLGQVNTGELFF.

CDR3 protein: CASAPRSSTNEKLFF. In DNA form, the CDR3 reads TGTGCCAGCGCTCCTCGGTCCTCAACTAATGAAAAACTGTTTTTT. The gene calls are TRBV28 and TRBJ1-4; D unresolved. The V end lost 8 bases, the J end lost 0 bases, and 13 bases lay between the germline ends. Germline V lookup: CDR1 MDHEN, CDR2 SYDVKM. The CDR3 loop spans 15 amino acids.

The rearrangement uses TRBV7-9 and TRBJ2-2; tentative D call: TRBD2 (5 bases). Germline V CDR1 and CDR2: SEHNR, FQNEAQ (reference sequence). The germline V and J ends were trimmed by 5 bases and 6 bases, with 22 bases remaining between them. This CDR3 comprises 17 residues. The chain's CDR3 is CASSRTPGSSTPGELFF. In DNA, the CDR3 is TGTGCCAGCAGCCGCACACCGGGATCTTCAACCCCCGGGGAGCTGTTTTTT. Full variable domain (missing parts from reference TRBV7-9 and TRBJ2-2): DTGVSQNPRHKITKRGQNVTFRCDPISEHNRLYWYRQTLGQGPEFLTYFQNEAQLEKSRLLSDRFSAERPKGSFSTLEIQRTEQGDSAMYLCASSRTPGSSTPGELFFGEGSRLTVL.

Points on this clone: Other DNA sequences of this sample code for an identical CDR3. This rearrangement joins TRBV7-3 to TRBJ2-7, with 9 bases aligning to TRBD1. The germline gives CDR1 SGHTA, CDR2 FQGTGA. The CDR3 consists of 14 residues. J gave up 7 bases and V 5 bases, and 9 bases lay outside the gene matches. The CDR3 region has the DNA TGTGCCAGCAGCCGGGACAGGGCGGCCGAGGAGCAGTACTTC. Amino acids: CASSRDRAAEEQYF. The full variable domain, completed using reference TRBV7-3 and TRBJ2-7, is GAGVSQTPSNKVTEKGKYVELRCDPISGHTALYWYRQSLGQGPEFLIYFQGTGAADDSGLPNDRFFAVRPEGSVSTLKIQRTERGDSAVYLCASSRDRAAEEQYFGPGTRLTVT.

The chain couples TRBV30 to TRBJ1-2, with D possibly TRBD1 on 5 matching bases. This CDR3 has 13 residues. Trimming shortened V by 2 bases and J by 4 bases, and 11 bases separated the two germline ends. Germline loops: CDR1 GTSNPN, CDR2 SVGIG (reference sequence). The CDR3 sequence is CAWSPGGIYGYTF. DNA for the CDR3: TGTGCCTGGAGTCCGGGGGGAATCTATGGCTACACCTTC.

There are a few counts of this clone. V gene TRBV2 combines with J gene TRBJ2-5; 9 bases map to TRBD1. Looked up from germline, CDR1 is SNHLY and CDR2 is FYNNEI. Germline trimming cut 11 bases from V and 0 bases from J; bases unmatched to any gene: 1. There are 12 residues in the CDR3. CDR3 DNA: TGTGCCGGACAGGGGAACCAAGAGACCCAGTACTTC. Amino acids: CAGQGNQETQYF.

The chain joins TRBV21-1 to TRBJ1-6; the table's D gene call, TRBD1, was not cross checked with the DNA. TRBV21-1 is assigned pseudogene status. This CDR3 is built from 14 residues. CDR3 sequence reads: CASRKTGSHSPLHF. As DNA, the CDR3 is TGTGCCAGCAGGAAGACAGGGTCCCATTCACCCCTCCACTTT.

This rearrangement joins TRBV29-1 to TRBJ2-3; 9 nucleotides agree with TRBD2. The CDR3 runs to 16 residues. Unmatched junction bases numbered 11, after V lost 6 bases and J lost 1 base. Germline values: CDR1 SQVTM, CDR2 ANQGSEA. The CDR3: CSVGNSGGHGTDTQYF. CDR3 coding DNA: TGCAGCGTCGGGAATAGCGGGGGTCATGGCACAGATACGCAGTATTTT.

This sequence joins TRBV7-2 and TRBJ1-5, with D unclear. Between the trimmed V and J ends, which lost 6 bases and 1 base, there was a span of 13 bases. This CDR3 spans 15 amino acids. Germline CDR1 reads SGHTA; CDR2 reads FQGNSA. CDR3 loop: CASSSRVGSNQPQHF. For the CDR3, the DNA is TGTGCCAGCAGTTCCCGGGTTGGGAGCAATCAGCCCCAGCATTTT.

The rearrangement joins TRBV13 to TRBJ2-7, with 9 positions matching TRBD2. The CDR3 length is 14 residues. The germline V gene encodes CDR1 PRHDT and CDR2 FYEKMQ (reference sequence). The J segment lost 5 bases and the V segment lost 5 bases, leaving 7 bases of the junction unmatched. In DNA form, the CDR3 reads TGTGCCAGCAGCACCTACGGCGGGGGGGACGAGCAGTACGTC. This encodes CASSTYGGGDEQYV.

CDR3 bases: TGCGCCAGCAGCTTGGCCCCACAGGATGAGAACACTGAAGCTTTCTTT. Protein sequence: CASSLAPQDENTEAFF. The chain combines TRBV5-1 with TRBJ1-1, with a possible D match to TRBD1 (5 bases). This CDR3 has 16 residues. Germline V CDR1 and CDR2: SGHRS, YFSETQ. V was clipped by 0 bases and J by 1 base, with 13 bases between them.